This T cell receptor (beta chain) was captured in a study of blood T cell repertoires in COVID-19. Study details: Acute-phase and convalescent COVID-19 samples originated in the United States, Italy and Spain. PBMCs, B-cell-depleted T cells, or T cells provided the cDNA or gDNA that made up the material.

Authors' processing steps: Nucleated cell counts were estimated from reference gene primer amplification. The method was immunoSEQ multiplex PCR; TCRdb's version includes in-frame clones alone and lacks a portion of them. That table supplies the V and J calls and clone size; D and trimming were determined from the DNA. The data show about 25,000 clones, roughly nine tenths seen once. V lost 4 bases to trimming and J lost 6 bases; unmatched junction nucleotides: 4. Germline CDR1 and CDR2: SGHDN and FVKESK. CDR3 length equals 14 residues. The specimen sequenced was peripheral blood. The chain is built from TRBV14 and TRBJ2-2, with 8 bases lining up with TRBD1. This sequence originates from a human donor with active COVID-19. The donor label of this sample is uncertain. The CDR3 nucleotides are TGTGCCAGCAGCCGTCGACAGGGGTCCGGGGAGCTGTTTTTT. Translating it yields CASSRRQGSGELFF.